This T cell receptor beta chain was sequenced during a study of blood T cells in healthy people across ages. Per germline, CDR1 SGHTA and CDR2 FQGNSA. The CDR3 is 15 amino acids. The V and J ends lost 5 bases and 2 bases respectively, with 15 bases between them. Using a J-beta primer mix together with a sample-barcoded 5' primer, a second PCR was run for about 7 to 12 cycles. TCRdb re-analysed the 5' RACE reads in MiXCR, keeping a single row per CDR3 protein. Here the sample spans 1,500,000 or so distinct CDR3 sequences, roughly 43% being singletons. Material for sequencing was blood. The origin of this receptor is a young woman in good health. V is TRBV7-2 and J is TRBJ1-2; D gene unclear. CDR3 DNA sequence: TGTGCCAGCAGCCCTCTCGGGCAACCAAACTATGGCTACACCTTC. This encodes CASSPLGQPNYGYTF. Together with reference TRBV7-2 and TRBJ1-2, the CDR3 gives the full variable domain: GAGVSQSPSNKVTEKGKDVELRCDPISGHTALYWYRQSLGQGLEFLIYFQGNSAPDKSGLPSDRFSAERTGGSVSTLTIQRTQQEDSAVYLCASSPLGQPNYGYTFGSGTRLTVV.